One sample yielded the 27 T cell receptor beta chains listed below, sequenced in a study of blood T cell repertoires in COVID-19. TCRdb keeps only in-frame clones here, not all; method: immunoSEQ multiplex PCR. Found here are about 93,000 clones, 89% of them singletons; the top ten hold around 2.1%. What was sequenced was peripheral blood. These receptor sequences come from a man in his fifties with acute or convalescent COVID-19.

The rearrangement joins TRBV12-3 or TRBV12-4 to TRBJ1-2, with 8 bases identical to TRBD1. The V and J ends lost 6 bases and 7 bases, in that order; junction bases with no gene match: 4. CDR3 size: 12 residues. This CDR3 reads CASRGQGFGYTF. CDR3 DNA: TGTGCCAGCAGAGGACAGGGTTTTGGCTACACCTTC.

The chain joins TRBV10-2 to TRBJ2-5; 10 bases agree with TRBD1. This CDR3 spans 15 amino acids. J lost 3 bases, V lost 5 bases, and 6 bases had no gene match. The germline V gene encodes CDR1 WSHSY and CDR2 SAAADI. The CDR3 sequence is CASSSGTGAEETQYF. The CDR3 DNA is TGCGCCAGCAGTTCCGGGACAGGGGCGGAAGAGACCCAGTACTTC.

A remark on this clone: Other DNA sequences within the sample encode an identical CDR3. The rearrangement links TRBV15 to TRBJ1-4; D may be TRBD1 (5 bases). V lost 1 base to trimming and J lost 6 bases, with 6 bases between them. There are 13 residues in the CDR3. Germline V gene sequence: CDR1 LNHNV, CDR2 YYDKDF (reference sequence). The CDR3 nucleotides read TGTGCCACCAGCAGAGGGGGGGATGAAAAACTGTTTTTT. Its translation: CATSRGGDEKLFF.

The genes are TRBV6-2 or TRBV6-3 and TRBJ2-1; D call uncertain. The V end lost 5 bases, the J end lost 7 bases, and 18 bases lay between the germline ends. There are 15 residues in the CDR3. The germline CDR1 and CDR2 sequences are MNHEY and SVGEGT. Written as DNA, the CDR3 is TGTGCCAGCAGTCGTTACGCCCCCCCCCGGAATGAGCAGTTCTTC. It encodes CASSRYAPPRNEQFF.

This chain uses TRBV10-3 with TRBJ2-5; TRBD1 might be the D (5 bases). Trimming removed 0 bases at V and 7 bases at J, with 18 bases between. There are 16 residues in the CDR3. Germline assignment: CDR1 ENHRY and CDR2 SYGVKD. CDR3 nucleotide sequence: TGTGCCATCAGTGAGTCCCTTAACCAACAGGATGGGACCCAGTACTTC. Its protein is CAISESLNQQDGTQYF.

In its sample, this clone is medium-sized. The gene calls are TRBV19 and TRBJ2-2; perhaps TRBD2 as D (6 bases). Trimming pared 10 bases from V and 5 bases from J, leaving 23 bases between. The CDR3 loop spans 16 amino acids. The germline V gene has CDR1 LNHDA and CDR2 SQIVND (reference sequence). The CDR3 loop is CATTMSRARGTGELFF. DNA of the CDR3: TGTGCCACCACGATGTCCAGGGCCCGGGGGACCGGGGAGCTGTTTTTT.

The chain has TRBV3-1 (or the pseudogene TRBV3-2) and TRBJ2-3; maybe TRBD2 (7 bases). CDR3 length equals 18 residues. V was pared by 4 bases and J by 1 base, with 21 bases between. CDR1 is LGHDT and CDR2 is YNNKEL in the germline V gene (reference sequence). The CDR3 spells CASSRGTGGLRGTDTQYF. The CDR3 region has the DNA TGTGCCAGCAGCCGTGGGACGGGGGGCCTTAGGGGCACAGATACGCAGTATTTT.

The chain combines TRBV6-5 with TRBJ1-2, with a tentative D call TRBD1 (6 bases). The CDR3 extends over 15 amino acids. Deletions cut 2 bases from V and 3 bases from J, with 13 bases between. CDR1 is MNHEY and CDR2 is SVGAGI in the germline V gene. The CDR3 here is CASSYRRDTHYGYTF. CDR3 DNA sequence: TGTGCCAGCAGTTACCGCCGGGACACCCACTATGGCTACACCTTC.

The chain carries TRBV19 and TRBJ1-2; D is uncertain. Germline CDR1 and CDR2: LNHDA and SQIVND (reference sequence). This CDR3 contains 11 residues. Trimming removed 6 bases at V and 4 bases at J, with 6 bases between. Here the CDR3 DNA reads TGTGCCAGTAGCAACTCCTATGGCTACACCTTC. Its translation: CASSNSYGYTF.

This clone was counted a few times. The V call is TRBV25-1, the J call TRBJ2-2; 7 bases line up with TRBD2. The CDR3 has 13 amino acids. V lost 7 bases, J lost 8 bases, and 7 bases stayed unmatched. Looked up from germline, CDR1 is MGHDK and CDR2 is SYGVNS. CDR3 amino acids: CASTGGSGGELFF. Written as DNA, the CDR3 is TGTGCCAGCACGGGGGGATCTGGTGGGGAGCTGTTTTTT.

The chain links TRBV11-2 to TRBJ1-1; TRBD1 aligns across 8 bases. Germline CDR1 SGHAT, CDR2 FQNNGV. This CDR3 contains 15 residues. The V and J ends lost 4 bases and 0 bases, in that order; junction bases with no gene match: 4. The CDR3 bases are TGTGCCAGCAGCTCTCCGACAGGGGTGAACACTGAAGCTTTCTTT. It yields the protein CASSSPTGVNTEAFF.

The gene calls are TRBV29-1 and TRBJ2-3; 9 nucleotides line up with TRBD1. In germline, CDR1 is SQVTM, CDR2 ANQGSEA. The CDR3 runs 15 residues. V was clipped by 5 bases and J by 4 bases; unmatched bases: 10. The CDR3 reads CSVLGTGGIADTQYF. In DNA form, the CDR3 reads TGCAGCGTTTTAGGAACAGGGGGCATCGCAGATACGCAGTATTTT.

CDR3 nucleotides: TGTGCCAGCAAGTTTAGCGGAGCGGCGGGGGAGCAGTTCTTC. Translation gives CASKFSGAAGEQFF. The genes are TRBV2 and TRBJ2-1, with a weak D call TRBD2 (6 bases). V gave up 7 bases and J gave up 10 bases, with 20 bases separating them. This CDR3 contains 14 residues. Germline CDR1 and CDR2: SNHLY and FYNNEI.

V is TRBV6-1 and J is TRBJ1-1; TRBD1 might be the D (6 bases). The CDR3 has 14 residues. V gave up 2 bases and J gave up 5 bases, with 12 bases separating them. Germline V lookup: CDR1 MNHNS, CDR2 SASEGT. The CDR3 loop is CASSERHRATEAFF. CDR3 nucleotide sequence: TGTGCCAGCAGTGAACGTCACAGGGCGACTGAAGCTTTCTTT.

The chain combines TRBV18 with TRBJ2-2; D possibly corresponds to TRBD2 (5 bases). V lost 6 bases and J 2 bases, leaving 16 bases between the germline ends. Germline assignment: CDR1 KGHSH and CDR2 LQKENI. The CDR3 length is 16 residues. The CDR3 DNA follows: TGTGCCAGCTCCCCCGCAAGGAGGACCAACACCGGGGAGCTGTTTTTT. It translates to CASSPARRTNTGELFF.

This clone was recorded once. The CDR3, as DNA: TGTGCCAGCATATCGGCTAGCGCATACAATGAGCAGTTCTTC. Amino acids: CASISASAYNEQFF. The chain has TRBV6-5 and TRBJ2-1, with D tentatively TRBD2 (6 bases). This CDR3 spans 14 amino acids. Germline V gene lookup returns CDR1 MNHEY and CDR2 SVGAGI. Trimming removed 7 bases from V and 4 bases from J, with 14 bases in between.

This clone was seen once. The chain uses TRBV6-2 or TRBV6-3 and TRBJ2-5; tentatively, D is TRBD2 (5 bases). The germline gives CDR1 MNHEY, CDR2 SVGEGT. This CDR3 is built from 14 residues. Trimming stripped 6 bases from V and 7 bases from J, with 18 bases between. The CDR3 here is CASSPYSGEGTQYF. The CDR3 region has the DNA TGTGCCAGCAGCCCATATAGTGGAGAGGGGACCCAGTACTTC.

This chain joins TRBV18 and TRBJ2-5, with TRBD1 matching over 8 bases. After removal of 3 bases from V and 5 bases from J, the junction contained 8 bases not matched to a gene. CDR1 KGHSH and CDR2 LQKENI come from the germline V gene. There are 15 residues in the CDR3. The CDR3 region is CASSPGQGGRETQYF. CDR3 nucleotides: TGTGCCAGCTCACCCGGACAGGGCGGACGGGAGACCCAGTACTTC.

V usage is TRBV25-1 and J usage is TRBJ2-2, with 10 bases that match TRBD1. The V segment lost 4 bases and the J segment 6 bases; nucleotides outside the gene matches: 5. The length of the CDR3 is 15 residues. CDR1 is MGHDK and CDR2 is SYGVNS in the germline V gene. The CDR3 region has the DNA TGTGCCAGCAGTGGATATGGGACAGGGGCCGGGGAGCTGTTTTTT. Translating gives CASSGYGTGAGELFF.

Only one count was recorded for this clone. The V gene is TRBV24-1, the J gene TRBJ2-7, with 8 bases fitting TRBD1. V lost 3 bases, J lost 3 bases, and 18 bases stayed unmatched. The CDR3 runs 19 residues. Germline V gene lookup returns CDR1 KGHDR and CDR2 SFDVKD. CDR3 nucleotide sequence: TGTGCCACCAGTGATAGGCAGGGGGCGTGCGGTCTAAAGAACTACGAGCAGTACGTC. Its translation is CATSDRQGACGLKNYEQYV.

This chain uses TRBV6-1 with TRBJ1-6; 7 bases are a match to TRBD1. Germline trimming cut 9 bases from V and 10 bases from J; bases unmatched to any gene: 6. This CDR3 has 12 residues. CDR1 and CDR2 (germline): MNHNS, SASEGT. In nucleotides, the CDR3 is TGTGCCAGTGGGACAGAGAACTCACCCCTCCACTTT. Its translation: CASGTENSPLHF.

The J gene is TRBJ1-2, the V gene TRBV18, with TRBD1 identical over 8 bases. The germline CDR1 and CDR2 sequences are KGHSH and LQKENI. Trimming cost V 3 bases and J 8 bases; bases outside gene matches: 14. The CDR3 totals 16 residues. The CDR3 region is CASSPTGSTTGEGYTF. In DNA, the CDR3 is TGTGCCAGCTCACCGACCGGGAGTACGACAGGGGAAGGCTACACCTTC.

This rearrangement joins TRBV29-1 to TRBJ2-2; the D gene is possibly TRBD1 (6 bases). Germline values: CDR1 SQVTM, CDR2 ANQGSEA. V lost 7 bases and J 4 bases, leaving 16 bases between the germline ends. This CDR3 is 14 amino acids long. DNA of the CDR3: TGCAGCGCTACAGGGTGGGTAGGCACCGGGGAGCTGTTTTTT. This translates into CSATGWVGTGELFF.

The J gene is TRBJ2-1, the V gene TRBV9; 7 nucleotides match TRBD2. The CDR3 has 14 amino acids. Germline V gene lookup returns CDR1 SGDLS and CDR2 YYNGEE. V lost 2 bases to trimming and J lost 2 bases; unmatched junction nucleotides: 1. DNA for the CDR3: TGTGCCAGCAGCGTTGGGGGGGCCTACAATGAGCAGTTCTTC. It is translated as CASSVGGAYNEQFF.

The chain uses TRBV7-8 and TRBJ1-1; perhaps TRBD1 as D (6 bases). Trimming stripped 1 base from V and 5 bases from J, with 14 bases between. The germline gives CDR1 SGHVS, CDR2 FQNEAQ. The CDR3 is 15 residues long. CDR3 DNA: TGTGCCAGCAGCTTAGTATCAGGGGCCGATACTGAAGCTTTCTTT. It encodes CASSLVSGADTEAFF.

The V gene is TRBV28, the J gene TRBJ1-2, with 9 nucleotides matching TRBD1. Germline V gene lookup returns CDR1 MDHEN and CDR2 SYDVKM. J was trimmed by 3 bases and V by 5 bases; bases with no gene match: 7. The CDR3 spans 15 residues. CDR3 protein: CASSTRTGEDYGYTF. The CDR3 nucleotides read TGTGCCAGCAGTACCCGGACAGGGGAAGACTATGGCTACACCTTC.

The rearrangement links TRBV28 to TRBJ2-7; 8 bases are shared with TRBD1. Trimming cost V 6 bases and J 2 bases; bases outside gene matches: 9. CDR3 size: 15 residues. Germline V gives CDR1 MDHEN, CDR2 SYDVKM. The CDR3 nucleotides are TGTGCCAGCAGAGGGGCAGGGGGCAGCGCCTACGAGCAGTACGTC. It encodes CASRGAGGSAYEQYV.